This TCR beta chain was profiled in a study of identifying expanded T cells in peripheral blood. Trimming took off 3 bases at V and 6 bases at J, with 16 bases between the two ends. Germline assignment: CDR1 MGHRA and CDR2 YSYEKL. The CDR3 covers 15 residues. Comment on this clone: Its antigen is unknown.

Study outcomes and limitations: Roughly 1.2 clones differed between technical replicates, versus roughly 17 and 20 over time.

Clones were read by immunoSEQ multiplex PCR, and TCRdb kept only the in-frame ones, dropping some. The sample includes around 81,000 clones, roughly 85% of them seen just once. The TCR sequence derives from a person aged 18 to 75 in good health. What was sequenced was blood. The chain is built from TRBV4-1 and TRBJ2-3, with D possibly being TRBD1 (5 bases). CDR3 sequence (DNA): TGCGCCAGCAGCCATTGGGGCCTAAATAAGGATACGCAGTATTTT. This codes for CASSHWGLNKDTQYF.